The 27 T cell receptor beta chains reported below all come from one sample, sequenced in a study of cytomegalovirus exposure and HLA in healthy donors. Use of 60 Vbeta and 13 Jbeta primers characterized the PCR. The repertoire was sequenced with immunoSEQ multiplex PCR; TCRdb's copy has only in-frame clones and lacks some. The data show 60,000 to 75,000 clones, about 60% seen once. Sequencing was done on a sample of PBMCs. The origin of the receptors is a woman aged 50 to 60 in good health and CMV-seronegative.

The chain links TRBV6-4 to TRBJ2-1; D might be TRBD2 (5 bases). The germline V gene has CDR1 MRHNA and CDR2 SNTAGT. CDR3 length: 11 amino acids. V lost 7 bases and J 12 bases, leaving 13 bases between the germline ends. The CDR3 DNA follows: TGTGCCAGCATTTGGACGGGGTGGCAGTTCTTC. Its protein is CASIWTGWQFF.

The V call is TRBV5-1, the J call TRBJ1-4, with D uncertain. From germline, CDR1 is SGHRS and CDR2 YFSETQ. The germline V and J ends were trimmed by 0 bases and 0 bases, with 9 bases remaining between them. This CDR3 is built from 16 residues. The DNA of the CDR3 is TGCGCCAGCAGCTTGGACAGACGGACAACTAATGAAAAACTGTTTTTT. It is translated as CASSLDRRTTNEKLFF.

Concerning this clone itself: A junction end diverges from the germline sequence, so it may reflect a read error. This chain joins TRBV30 and TRBJ2-1; D unclear. Germline CDR1 GTSNPN, CDR2 SVGIG (reference sequence). The CDR3 loop spans 11 amino acids. This chain's CDR3 is CAASSYNEQFF. In DNA form, the CDR3 reads TGCGCGGCGAGCTCCTACAATGAGCAGTTCTTC.

V gene TRBV25-1 combines with J gene TRBJ2-5, with TRBD2 matching 7 bases. The CDR3 consists of 14 residues. V was clipped by 1 base and J by 5 bases; unmatched bases: 4. Germline V gene sequence: CDR1 MGHDK, CDR2 SYGVNS. This chain's CDR3 is CASSELGGSETQYF. The CDR3 bases are TGTGCCAGCAGTGAATTAGGCGGGAGTGAGACCCAGTACTTC. Variable domain in full (rest from reference TRBV25-1 and TRBJ2-5): EADIYQTPRYLVIGTGKKITLECSQTMGHDKMYWYQQDPGMELHLIHYSYGVNSTEKGDLSSESTVSRIRTEHFPLTLESARPSHTSQYLCASSELGGSETQYFGPGTRLLVL.

The gene calls are TRBV9 and TRBJ2-5; 9 bases match TRBD2. The length of the CDR3 is 17 residues. V lost 0 bases to trimming and J lost 1 base; unmatched junction nucleotides: 7. Germline CDR1 SGDLS, CDR2 YYNGEE. The CDR3 DNA is TGTGCCAGCAGCGTAGGTGCTAGCGGGACCATCCAAGAGACCCAGTACTTC. Translating it yields CASSVGASGTIQETQYF.

The rearrangement links TRBV28 to TRBJ1-1, with D perhaps TRBD1 (6 bases). CDR1 is MDHEN, CDR2 SYDVKM, per germline. This CDR3 is 13 amino acids long. V was pared by 5 bases and J by 7 bases, with 14 bases between. CDR3 nucleotides: TGTGCCAGCAGTCCAAACGACAGGCGTGAAGCTTTCTTT. Its translation is CASSPNDRREAFF.

This clone has just a few counts. The chain carries TRBV7-3 and TRBJ2-1; TRBD2 matches 8 bases. The CDR3 covers 15 residues. Germline CDR1 and CDR2: SGHTA and FQGTGA. Losses at the gene ends were 3 bases for V and 4 bases for J; bases not matched to a gene: 5. The DNA for the CDR3 is TGTGCCAGCAGCTTGGCTAGCGGGCATTACAATGAGCAGTTCTTC. It specifies CASSLASGHYNEQFF.

This clone has a single count. The chain links TRBV5-4 to TRBJ1-1, with TRBD1 identical over 11 bases. Germline CDR1 and CDR2: SGHNT and YYREEE (reference sequence). The CDR3 is made up of 16 amino acids. With 4 bases clipped from V and 4 bases from J, the junction kept 9 bases outside the gene matches. This CDR3 reads CASSPRTGGEGTEAFF. Here the CDR3 DNA reads TGTGCCAGCAGCCCAAGGACAGGGGGCGAGGGCACTGAAGCTTTCTTT.

The chain combines TRBV7-9 with TRBJ1-2; possible D gene TRBD1, 6 bases. This CDR3 region has 14 residues. Germline-derived CDR1 and CDR2 are SEHNR and FQNEAQ (reference sequence). Between the trimmed V and J ends, which lost 2 bases and 5 bases, there was a span of 12 bases. The CDR3 here is CASSLTGQGYGYTF. The CDR3 bases are TGTGCCAGCAGCTTAACAGGGCAAGGGTATGGCTACACCTTC.

The rearrangement links TRBV4-3 to TRBJ1-5; 8 nucleotides agree with TRBD1. This CDR3 spans 15 amino acids. V was clipped by 1 base and J by 7 bases; unmatched bases: 6. The germline CDR1 and CDR2 sequences are LGHNA and YSLEER. Here the CDR3 DNA reads TGCGCCAGCAGCCAAGGACAGGGGACCAACCAGCCCCAGCATTTT. Its translation: CASSQGQGTNQPQHF.

The chain couples TRBV19 to TRBJ2-1; perhaps TRBD2 as D (6 bases). Trimming left V 3 bases short and J 14 bases short, with 14 bases between. This CDR3 has 12 amino acids. Germline CDR1 LNHDA, CDR2 SQIVND (reference sequence). The CDR3 reads CASSMGRRGEFF. In nucleotides, the CDR3 is TGTGCCAGTAGTATGGGTCGGCGGGGCGAGTTCTTC.

This clone has only a few counts. The genes are TRBV2 and TRBJ2-7; no clear D gene. This CDR3 contains 11 residues. Germline lookup yields CDR1 SNHLY and CDR2 FYNNEI. Trimming stripped 9 bases from V and 2 bases from J, with 8 bases between. The DNA for the CDR3 is TGTGCCAGTAGCAAAACCTACGAGCAGTACTTC. Its protein product is CASSKTYEQYF.

The chain recombines TRBV28 with TRBJ1-5; 8 nucleotides agree with TRBD1. CDR1 is MDHEN, CDR2 SYDVKM, per germline. V gave up 2 bases and J gave up 5 bases; unmatched junction bases: 5. The CDR3 sequence is 15 residues long. CDR3 in amino acids: CASSLVTGGYQPQHF. The CDR3 DNA sequence: TGTGCCAGCAGTTTAGTAACAGGGGGGTATCAGCCCCAGCATTTT.

V is TRBV5-1 and J is TRBJ2-7; D is uncertain. The germline CDR1 and CDR2 sequences are SGHRS and YFSETQ. This CDR3 comprises 13 residues. V was clipped by 2 bases and J by 6 bases, with 12 bases between them. CDR3 coding DNA: TGCGCCAGCAGCTTTGATGGCACCAGCGAGCAGTACTTC. Its protein product is CASSFDGTSEQYF. The full variable domain, completed using reference TRBV5-1 and TRBJ2-7, is KAGVTQTPRYLIKTRGQQVTLSCSPISGHRSVSWYQQTPGQGLQFLFEYFSETQRNKGNFPGRFSGRQFSNSRSEMNVSTLELGDSALYLCASSFDGTSEQYFGPGTRLTVT.

The chain combines TRBV5-8 with TRBJ2-7; the D is unclear. The CDR3 length is 12 residues. Trimming took 1 base from V and 3 from J, leaving 5 bases between them. CDR1 SGHTS and CDR2 YDEGEE come from the germline V gene. The CDR3 loop is CASSLLYYEQYF. The CDR3 region has the DNA TGTGCCAGCAGCTTGCTCTACTACGAGCAGTACTTC.

This clone was seen only a few times. The chain joins TRBV9 to TRBJ2-2; 7 bases agree with TRBD1. Looked up from germline, CDR1 is SGDLS and CDR2 is YYNGEE. V lost 3 bases to trimming and J lost 4 bases; unmatched junction nucleotides: 6. This CDR3 comprises 15 residues. The CDR3 nucleotides are TGTGCCAGCAGCGCCGGGACAGTACTCACCGGGGAGCTGTTTTTT. As protein: CASSAGTVLTGELFF.

J is TRBJ2-2 and V is TRBV5-1; D perhaps matches TRBD1 (6 bases). In germline, CDR1 is SGHRS, CDR2 YFSETQ. The CDR3 covers 15 residues. Trimming removed 4 bases from V and 0 bases from J, with 10 bases in between. CDR3 protein: CASSPRDTNTGELFF. DNA for the CDR3: TGCGCCAGCAGCCCCCGGGACACGAACACCGGGGAGCTGTTTTTT.

This clone was observed a few times. This same CDR3 is encoded by further DNA sequences in the sample. The chain employs TRBV2 and TRBJ1-1; D is uncertain. The germline V and J ends were trimmed by 7 bases and 1 base, with 7 bases remaining between them. Germline-derived CDR1 and CDR2 are SNHLY and FYNNEI. There are 12 residues in the CDR3. Written as DNA, the CDR3 is TGTGCCAGCAATACGGGGAACACTGAAGCTTTCTTT. Translating it yields CASNTGNTEAFF.

V and J are TRBV7-6 and TRBJ1-3; D uncertain. With 2 bases removed from V and 1 base from J, the gap between germline ends came to 15 bases. The germline V gene has CDR1 SGHVS and CDR2 FNYEAQ. The CDR3 totals 17 residues. CDR3 in DNA: TGTGCCAGCAGCTTAAGCCGGCGGACTAATTCTGGAAACACCATATATTTT. Translated: CASSLSRRTNSGNTIYF.

This clone appeared a few times. The J gene is TRBJ1-1, the V gene TRBV6-4; weak D call: TRBD1 (5 bases). This CDR3 has 14 residues. V lost 4 bases to trimming and J lost 0 bases, with 9 bases between them. The germline V gene has CDR1 MRHNA and CDR2 SNTAGT. In nucleotides, the CDR3 is TGTGCCAGCAGTGCCGACAGAATGAACACTGAAGCTTTCTTT. This translates into CASSADRMNTEAFF.

CDR3 protein: CASRTRTGSNEKLFF. Written as DNA, the CDR3 is TGTGCCAGCAGAACAAGGACAGGGTCAAATGAAAAACTGTTTTTT. The rearrangement uses TRBV2 and TRBJ1-4; 8 nucleotides align to TRBD1. The CDR3 runs to 15 residues. Germline CDR1 reads SNHLY; CDR2 reads FYNNEI. The V segment lost 6 bases and the J segment 5 bases; nucleotides outside the gene matches: 8. Together with reference TRBV2 and TRBJ1-4, the CDR3 gives the full variable domain: EPEVTQTPSHQVTQMGQEVILRCVPISNHLYFYWYRQILGQKVEFLVSFYNNEISEKSEIFDDQFSVERPDGSNFTLKIRSTKLEDSAMYFCASRTRTGSNEKLFFGSGTQLSVL.

This clone appeared a few times. V is TRBV5-1 and J is TRBJ2-1; 7 bases align to TRBD2. With 4 bases clipped from V and 0 bases from J, the junction kept 4 bases outside the gene matches. Germline CDR1 is SGHRS and CDR2 is YFSETQ. This CDR3 comprises 15 residues. The CDR3 nucleotides read TGCGCCAGCAGCGGGGCTAGCGGCTCCTACAATGAGCAGTTCTTC. Translation gives CASSGASGSYNEQFF.

The V call is TRBV28, the J call TRBJ1-2; D is undetermined. V was cut by 10 bases and J by 8 bases, with 14 bases left in between. The CDR3 extends over 11 amino acids. Germline V gives CDR1 MDHEN, CDR2 SYDVKM. The CDR3 is CATGLNEGYTF. In DNA, the CDR3 is TGTGCCACAGGCCTCAACGAGGGCTACACCTTC.

V is TRBV7-2 and J is TRBJ2-5, with 7 bases that match TRBD2. V lost 2 bases and J lost 5; bases outside the gene matches: 8. CDR3 length: 15 residues. Germline CDR1 is SGHTA and CDR2 is FQGNSA. CDR3 loop: CASSLWAGVGETQYF. CDR3 DNA: TGTGCCAGCAGCTTATGGGCGGGGGTCGGGGAGACCCAGTACTTC.

Concerning this clone itself: The sample contains more than one DNA sequence encoding this CDR3. The V and J genes are TRBV7-2 and TRBJ2-3; 7 bases are a match to TRBD2. Germline V gene sequence: CDR1 SGHTA, CDR2 FQGNSA. V was pared by 5 bases and J by 1 base, with 3 bases of the junction left unmatched. The length of the CDR3 is 14 residues. CDR3 coding DNA: TGTGCCAGCAGCCTTCTAGCGGGCACAGATACGCAGTATTTT. Encoded protein: CASSLLAGTDTQYF.

The CDR3 here is CAISQPGQGKTDTQYF. The CDR3 region has the DNA TGTGCCATCAGTCAACCGGGACAGGGGAAGACAGATACGCAGTATTTT. The chain combines TRBV10-3 with TRBJ2-3; the match to TRBD1 covers 10 bases. The junction had 8 bases not matched to a gene; V was cut back by 5 bases and J by 3 bases. CDR1 and CDR2 (germline): ENHRY, SYGVKD. The CDR3 consists of 16 residues.

This clone was picked up a small number of times. This chain uses TRBV19 with TRBJ2-5; TRBD2 agrees at 14 bases. Germline lookup yields CDR1 LNHDA and CDR2 SQIVND (reference sequence). CDR3 size: 17 residues. V shed 4 bases, J shed 3 bases, and the junction held 7 bases outside the gene matches. As DNA, the CDR3 is TGTGCCAGTAGTAAAGGGACTAGCGGGAGCGTAGAAGAGACCCAGTACTTC. As protein: CASSKGTSGSVEETQYF.